The 27 T cell receptor beta chains listed next were all sequenced from one sample in a study of T cell changes during pregnancy in multiple sclerosis. Clones were read by immunoSEQ multiplex PCR, and TCRdb kept only the in-frame ones, dropping some. The sample comprises about 120,000 clones, 80% to 95% of which are singletons, and roughly 6.2% rests with the top ten. The sequenced sample was peripheral blood, obtained before pregnancy. The receptors derive from a female donor with multiple sclerosis, enrolled in a pregnancy study.

The rearrangement links TRBV2 to TRBJ1-4; D unclear. This CDR3 is built from 13 residues. Trimming shortened V by 9 bases and J by 4 bases, and 12 bases separated the two germline ends. Germline CDR1 reads SNHLY; CDR2 reads FYNNEI. CDR3 sequence: CASRRVYNEKLFF. CDR3 nucleotide sequence: TGTGCCAGTCGGAGGGTTTATAATGAAAAACTGTTTTTT.

The chain uses TRBV6-1 and TRBJ2-5; tentative D call: TRBD1 (6 bases). The germline CDR1 and CDR2 sequences are MNHNS and SASEGT. The V and J ends lost 3 bases and 7 bases respectively, with 15 bases between them. This CDR3 comprises 14 residues. The CDR3, as DNA: TGTGCCAGCAGTGAGTCAGGGGCATTAGGGACCCAGTACTTC. Residues: CASSESGALGTQYF.

This chain connects TRBV16 to TRBJ2-7, with TRBD2 matching over 12 bases. This CDR3 is 17 amino acids long. V lost 2 bases, J lost 0 bases, and 5 bases stayed unmatched. The germline V gene encodes CDR1 KGHSY and CDR2 FQNENV. Here the CDR3 reads CASSQVTSGRSSYEQYF. In nucleotides, the CDR3 is TGTGCCAGCAGCCAAGTTACTAGCGGGAGGAGCTCCTACGAGCAGTACTTC.

The J gene is TRBJ1-1, the V gene TRBV6-1; 7 bases line up with TRBD1. Germline V lookup: CDR1 MNHNS, CDR2 SASEGT. V shed 6 bases, J shed 12 bases, and the junction held 10 bases outside the gene matches. CDR3 length equals 12 residues. The CDR3 bases are TGTGCCAGCAGCCAAATCCGGGACAGCCCTTTCTTT. It translates to CASSQIRDSPFF.

This clone was recorded once. The same CDR3 is also encoded by other DNA sequences in this sample. The chain couples TRBV9 to TRBJ1-3; D is ambiguous. The CDR3 loop spans 14 amino acids. Trimming cost V 0 bases and J 1 base, with 5 bases left between them. Germline assignment: CDR1 SGDLS and CDR2 YYNGEE. As DNA, the CDR3 is TGTGCCAGCAGCGTAGCGACATCTGGAAACACCATATATTTT. Translated, it gives CASSVATSGNTIYF.

The V gene is TRBV5-1, the J gene TRBJ1-2, with 9 nucleotides matching TRBD1. With 0 bases clipped from V and 8 bases from J, the junction kept 5 bases outside the gene matches. The CDR3 has 14 amino acids. Germline V lookup: CDR1 SGHRS, CDR2 YFSETQ. The CDR3 DNA reads TGCGCCAGCAGCTTGGGACAGGGGGGCGAGGGCTACACCTTC. Its protein is CASSLGQGGEGYTF.

The chain combines TRBV19 with TRBJ2-5; 9 nucleotides align to TRBD1. The V segment lost 5 bases and the J segment 2 bases; nucleotides outside the gene matches: 6. CDR3 length equals 15 residues. From germline, CDR1 is LNHDA and CDR2 SQIVND (reference sequence). CDR3 nucleotides: TGTGCCAGTAGTCCTGGCGGGACAGGGCAAGAGACCCAGTACTTC. It is translated as CASSPGGTGQETQYF.

The chain joins TRBV6-6 to TRBJ2-5, with 10 bases matching TRBD1. The CDR3 is 15 amino acids. V shed 0 bases, J shed 5 bases, and the junction held 3 bases outside the gene matches. Germline CDR1 reads MNHNY; CDR2 reads SVGAGI (reference sequence). The DNA for the CDR3 is TGTGCCAGCAGTTACTCTCGGACAGGGGGTGAGACCCAGTACTTC. It translates to CASSYSRTGGETQYF.

The chain employs TRBV6-1 and TRBJ1-5; TRBD1 agrees at 8 bases. CDR3 size: 18 residues. J gave up 0 bases and V 1 base, and 8 bases lay outside the gene matches. Per the germline V gene, CDR1 is MNHNS and CDR2 is SASEGT. CDR3 DNA sequence: TGTGCCAGCAGTGAAGTACAGGGGGGGGCATATAGCAATCAGCCCCAGCATTTT. It translates to CASSEVQGGAYSNQPQHF.

The chain is built from TRBV9 and TRBJ1-5; D call uncertain. This CDR3 has 16 residues. Per the germline V gene, CDR1 is SGDLS and CDR2 is YYNGEE. Between the trimmed V and J ends, which lost 3 bases and 0 bases, there was a span of 13 bases. The CDR3 here is CASSAESHSSNQPQHF. DNA of the CDR3: TGTGCCAGCAGCGCAGAGTCCCACAGTAGCAATCAGCCCCAGCATTTT. Combining the CDR3 with reference TRBV9 and TRBJ1-5 gives the whole variable domain DSGVTQTPKHLITATGQRVTLRCSPRSGDLSVYWYQQSLDQGLQFLIQYYNGEERAKGNILERFSAQQFPDLHSELNLSSLELGDSALYFCASSAESHSSNQPQHFGDGTRLSIL.

The V call is TRBV6-5, the J call TRBJ2-5; D is unresolved. Deletions cut 4 bases from V and 7 bases from J, with 7 bases between. The CDR3 consists of 11 residues. Germline CDR1 and CDR2: MNHEY and SVGAGI. This chain's CDR3 is CASSSPGTQYF. CDR3 sequence (DNA): TGTGCCAGCAGTTCCCCCGGGACCCAGTACTTC.

Concerning this clone itself: Other DNA sequences from this sample encode an identical CDR3 as well. The chain links TRBV30 to TRBJ1-4; no definite D call. Germline lookup yields CDR1 GTSNPN and CDR2 SVGIG (reference sequence). Trimming removed 0 bases at V and 0 bases at J, with 5 bases between. The CDR3 contains 14 residues. CDR3 DNA: TGTGCCTGGAGTGTAGCGGCAACTAATGAAAAACTGTTTTTT. This sequence encodes CAWSVAATNEKLFF.

The chain is built from TRBV18 and TRBJ1-4, with TRBD1 matching 9 bases. CDR3 length equals 14 residues. From germline, CDR1 is KGHSH and CDR2 LQKENI. V dropped 4 bases and J dropped 8; count of bases not matched to a gene: 5. The CDR3 region has the DNA TGTGCCAGCTCACTCGGACAGGGGAAAGAAAAACTGTTTTTT. Its translation is CASSLGQGKEKLFF.

This sequence joins TRBV9 and TRBJ1-2, with D possibly TRBD1 on 5 matching bases. V lost 0 bases and J lost 4, with 10 bases in between. Germline values: CDR1 SGDLS, CDR2 YYNGEE. CDR3 size: 14 residues. CDR3 sequence: CASSVVGDGYGYTF. CDR3 nucleotide sequence: TGTGCCAGCAGCGTAGTAGGGGATGGCTATGGCTACACCTTC.

This chain links TRBV6-1 with TRBJ2-5; D is unclear. The CDR3 consists of 14 residues. The germline V gene encodes CDR1 MNHNS and CDR2 SASEGT. The V end lost 0 bases, the J end lost 1 base, and 6 bases lay between the germline ends. CDR3 residues: CASSEARFQETQYF. The CDR3 DNA sequence: TGTGCCAGCAGTGAAGCCAGGTTCCAAGAGACCCAGTACTTC.

The rearrangement joins TRBV6-1 to TRBJ2-3, with D perhaps TRBD2 (6 bases). Germline V gene data show CDR1 as MNHNS and CDR2 as SASEGT. There are 11 residues in the CDR3. V gave up 8 bases and J gave up 13 bases, with 16 bases separating them. The CDR3 is CASRERLVEYF. CDR3 in DNA: TGTGCCAGCCGAGAGCGACTAGTAGAGTATTTT.

The chain uses TRBV2 and TRBJ2-5; D is perhaps TRBD2 (7 bases). The germline CDR1 and CDR2 sequences are SNHLY and FYNNEI. V was shortened by 7 bases and J by 11 bases, with 14 bases between the two germline ends. CDR3 size: 11 residues. The CDR3 coding sequence is TGTGCCAGCAAGGGGGGGTTAGAGCAGTACTTC. Amino acid sequence: CASKGGLEQYF.

This chain uses TRBV7-6 with TRBJ2-2; 7 bases are a match to TRBD2. Germline CDR1 SGHVS, CDR2 FNYEAQ. CDR3 length: 17 residues. V lost 5 bases to trimming and J lost 1 base; unmatched junction nucleotides: 10. DNA of the CDR3: TGTGCCAGCAGCGCCCTCAGCGGGAAGGTGAACACCGGGGAGCTGTTTTTT. This sequence encodes CASSALSGKVNTGELFF.

CDR3 in amino acids: CASVQGLWMNTEAFF. As DNA, the CDR3 is TGTGCCAGCGTTCAGGGGCTTTGGATGAACACTGAAGCTTTCTTT. The chain links TRBV6-5 to TRBJ1-1, with D maybe TRBD1 (6 bases). V lost 8 bases, J lost 0 bases, and 16 bases lay in between. This CDR3 is built from 15 residues. The germline gives CDR1 MNHEY, CDR2 SVGAGI.

V and J are TRBV6-5 and TRBJ2-7; D uncertain. The CDR3 covers 12 residues. The V and J ends lost 4 bases and 2 bases respectively, with 6 bases between them. CDR1 is MNHEY and CDR2 is SVGAGI in the germline V gene. The CDR3 DNA sequence: TGTGCCAGCAGTTCCCGGGCCTACGAGCAGTACTTC. It translates to CASSSRAYEQYF.

CDR3 region: CASSTGTGEEKLFF. The CDR3, as DNA: TGTGCCAGCTCAACGGGGACAGGGGAGGAAAAACTGTTTTTT. The chain recombines TRBV18 with TRBJ1-4, with 10 bases aligning to TRBD1. The CDR3 is 14 amino acids. CDR1 KGHSH and CDR2 LQKENI come from the germline V gene. Trimming took 5 bases from V and 8 from J; bases not matched to a gene: 5.

The J gene is TRBJ2-2, the V gene TRBV9, with 9 bases matching TRBD2. Trimming cost V 4 bases and J 5 bases; bases outside gene matches: 15. The CDR3 runs to 18 residues. Germline CDR1 SGDLS, CDR2 YYNGEE. CDR3 sequence: CASSPKYGASGDTGELFF. The CDR3 bases are TGTGCCAGCAGCCCAAAATATGGGGCTAGCGGGGATACCGGGGAGCTGTTTTTT.

This chain joins TRBV4-2 and TRBJ1-5, with 8 bases that match TRBD1. V lost 0 bases and J lost 2; bases outside the gene matches: 0. Germline CDR1 and CDR2: LGHNA and YNFKEQ. This CDR3 has 15 amino acids. The CDR3 nucleotides read TGTGCCAGCAGCCAAGAGACAGGGGGCAATCAGCCCCAGCATTTT. Amino acids: CASSQETGGNQPQHF.

Details on this clone: One end of the junction fails to match germline, which may point to a read error. The gene calls are TRBV5-8 and TRBJ2-3; D possibly corresponds to TRBD2 (5 bases). CDR3 size: 18 residues. From germline, CDR1 is SGHTS and CDR2 YDEGEE. The CDR3 is CASTLEDSVWSGTDTQYF. In DNA form, the CDR3 reads TGTGCCAGCACCTTGGAGGACTCTGTCTGGTCGGGCACAGATACGCAGTATTTT. Drawing the rest from reference TRBV5-8 and TRBJ2-3, the complete variable domain is EAGVTQSPTHLIKTRGQQATLRCSPISGHTSVYWYQQALGLGLQFLLWYDEGEERNRGNFPPRFSGRQFPNYSSELNVNALELEDSALYLCASTLEDSVWSGTDTQYFGPGTRLTVL.

The V gene is TRBV6-6, the J gene TRBJ2-3; D uncertain. Deletions cut 5 bases from V and 6 bases from J, with 9 bases between. Germline CDR1 and CDR2: MNHNY and SVGAGI (reference sequence). The CDR3 length is 12 residues. CDR3 nucleotides: TGTGCCAGCAGTCGCTCGGGTGATACGCAGTATTTT. Translating it yields CASSRSGDTQYF.

The chain recombines TRBV27 with TRBJ2-5, with D possibly being TRBD2 (5 bases). The length of the CDR3 is 12 residues. Trimming shortened V by 7 bases and J by 4 bases, and 10 bases separated the two germline ends. Germline V gives CDR1 MNHEY, CDR2 SMNVEV (reference sequence). The CDR3 reads CASMRVGETQYF. Here the CDR3 DNA reads TGTGCCAGCATGAGGGTTGGAGAGACCCAGTACTTC.

The chain carries TRBV27 and TRBJ2-4; 11 bases match TRBD2. The CDR3 length is 15 residues. Germline lookup yields CDR1 MNHEY and CDR2 SMNVEV (reference sequence). With 4 bases clipped from V and 8 bases from J, the junction kept 7 bases outside the gene matches. CDR3 amino acids: CASSSYSGRGYIQYF. The CDR3 nucleotides are TGTGCCAGCAGTTCATATAGCGGGAGGGGGTACATTCAGTACTTC.